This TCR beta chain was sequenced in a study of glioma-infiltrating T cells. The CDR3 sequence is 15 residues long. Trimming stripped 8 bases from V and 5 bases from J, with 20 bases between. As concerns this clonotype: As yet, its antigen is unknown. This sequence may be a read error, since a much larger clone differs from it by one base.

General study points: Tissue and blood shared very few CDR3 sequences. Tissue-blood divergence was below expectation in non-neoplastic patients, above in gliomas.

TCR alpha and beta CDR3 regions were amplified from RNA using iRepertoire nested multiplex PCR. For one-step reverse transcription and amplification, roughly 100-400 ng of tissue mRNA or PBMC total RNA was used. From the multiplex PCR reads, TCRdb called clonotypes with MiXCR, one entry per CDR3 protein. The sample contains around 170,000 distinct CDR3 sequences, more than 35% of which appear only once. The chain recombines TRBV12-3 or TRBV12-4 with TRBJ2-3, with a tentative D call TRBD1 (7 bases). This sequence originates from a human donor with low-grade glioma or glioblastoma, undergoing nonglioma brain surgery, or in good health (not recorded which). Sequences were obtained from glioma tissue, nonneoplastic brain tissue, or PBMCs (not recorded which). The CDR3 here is CASLGGQRNKDTQYF. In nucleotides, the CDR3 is TGTGCCAGCTTGGGGGGACAGAGAAACAAAGATACGCAGTATTTT.